This T cell receptor beta chain was captured by sequencing in a study of blood T cell repertoires in COVID-19. Per germline, CDR1 LGHDT and CDR2 YNNKEL (reference sequence). Deletions cut 2 bases from V and 2 bases from J, with 12 bases between. This CDR3 is built from 15 residues. The protocol was immunoSEQ multiplex PCR, while the TCRdb copy is restricted to in-frame clones and leaves out a portion. Seen here are roughly 130,000 clones, under 85% observed once, and the top ten hold 8.5% to 10%. This sequence was found in a middle-aged man with active or convalescent COVID-19. V gene TRBV3-1 (or the pseudogene TRBV3-2) combines with J gene TRBJ2-5, with D perhaps TRBD2 (6 bases). The sequencing input was peripheral blood. CDR3 residues: CASSQSWGEQETQYF. As DNA, the CDR3 is TGTGCCAGCAGCCAATCCTGGGGGGAGCAAGAGACCCAGTACTTC.